This T cell receptor (beta chain) was identified in a study of T cells in Graves' hyperthyroidism and ophthalmopathy. Study results and caveats: Blood shared most expanded thyroid clonotypes above 0.001.

The CDR3 runs to 16 residues. CDR1 is SNHLY and CDR2 is FYNNEI in the germline V gene. Notes on this clonotype: No antigen is known for it. Mismatch with germline at one junction end may stem from a read error.

In the ophthalmopathy cohort, Clinical Activity Score was at least 3, NOSPECS grade at least 4, and duration under 3 months. RNA transcripts were the template for amplifying TCR beta CDR3 regions. An initial round of RT-PCR targeting the TCR CDR3 relied on the HTBI primer set. TCRdb passed the multiplex PCR reads through MiXCR, listing each CDR3 protein once. This table has 30,000 to 40,000 distinct CDR3 sequences, about 47% appearing once. The sample consisted of blood. The gene calls are TRBV2 and TRBJ2-2; TRBD1 matches 8 bases. This TCR derives from a man aged 35 to 55 with Graves' ophthalmopathy. In DNA, the CDR3 is TGTGCCAAGAACCCCGCGGGACAGGAGAACACCGGGGAGCTGTACTTC. Translated, it gives CAKNPAGQENTGELYF. Filled out from reference TRBV2 and TRBJ2-2, the complete variable domain reads EPEVTQTPSHQVTQMGQEVILRCVPISNHLYFYWYRQILGQKVEFLVSFYNNEISEKSEIFDDQFSVERPDGSNFTLKIRSTKLEDSAMYFCAKNPAGQENTGELYFGEGSRLTVL.